The 3 T cell receptor beta chains listed next were all sequenced from one sample in a study of T-cell memory formation after mild COVID-19. MiXCR, run by TCRdb on the 5' RACE reads, gives a single entry per CDR3 protein. The table lists some 330,000 distinct CDR3 sequences, 20% to 25% of them singletons. The source material was PBMCs or a T cell subset sorted from them (not recorded which). The receptors were gathered from an adult woman who had mild COVID-19 (a few samples of this study predate the infection). Cell type and time point are not known.

This clonotype showed up just a few times. This chain links TRBV6-5 with TRBJ1-2; D not certain. Per germline, CDR1 MNHEY and CDR2 SVGAGI. The CDR3 has 14 amino acids. Trimming left V 5 bases short and J 4 bases short, with 14 bases between. Here the CDR3 reads CASSPIGPFYGYTF. CDR3 sequence (DNA): TGTGCCAGCAGTCCGATCGGGCCTTTCTATGGCTACACCTTC.

A few counts support this clonotype. V gene TRBV29-1 combines with J gene TRBJ2-3, with 10 bases matching TRBD1. The CDR3 has 16 residues. With 6 bases clipped from V and 0 bases from J, the junction kept 9 bases outside the gene matches. CDR1 SQVTM and CDR2 ANQGSEA come from the germline V gene. The CDR3 DNA reads as TGCAGCGTGGGGGACAGGGGCGTGGGAAGCACAGATACGCAGTATTTT. Translated: CSVGDRGVGSTDTQYF.

This clonotype came up a few times. The J gene is TRBJ2-7, the V gene TRBV7-9, with D uncertain. CDR1 SEHNR and CDR2 FQNEAQ come from the germline V gene (reference sequence). The V end lost 6 bases, the J end lost 6 bases, and 15 bases lay between the germline ends. The CDR3 has 13 amino acids. The CDR3 nucleotides are TGTGCCAGCAGGGCTGCCCTAGGGATCGAGCAGTACTTC. It encodes CASRAALGIEQYF.